This T cell receptor beta chain was sequenced for a study of blood T cell repertoires in COVID-19. For the study at large: COVID-19 samples, acute and convalescent, were from the United States, Italy and Spain. From T cells, B-cell-depleted T cells, or PBMCs came the material, which was cDNA or gDNA.

As processed by the authors: The authors estimated nucleated cell counts from reference gene primer amplification. The assay was immunoSEQ multiplex PCR, and TCRdb's table has in-frame clones only and misses some. The DNA was the basis for D and trimming; V, J and clone size are from that table. The data contain 100,000 to 150,000 clones, roughly 83% of them singletons. From germline, CDR1 is LGHDT and CDR2 YNNKEL (reference sequence). The V end lost 2 bases, the J end lost 1 base, and 5 bases lay between the germline ends. The CDR3 is 13 residues long. The sequence came from a woman of 80 years or more with acute or convalescent COVID-19. The rearrangement links TRBV3-1 (or the pseudogene TRBV3-2) to TRBJ1-1; D unresolved. The sample comprised peripheral blood. The CDR3 DNA reads TGTGCCAGCAGCCAAAGACAGAACACTGAAGCTTTCTTT. Translation: CASSQRQNTEAFF.